The rows below give T cell receptor beta chains drawn from one sample of a study of HIV-infected patients and healthy controls. TCRdb re-analysed the 5' RACE reads in MiXCR, keeping a single row per CDR3 protein. The repertoire includes roughly 25,000 distinct CDR3 sequences, 8% to 10% of them detected once, and approximately 4% sits in the top ten. The sequencing sample was made of blood. These receptors were collected from an adult in good health. Each CDR3 is given with its conserved first and last residue. A D gene is named only where the DNA matches it firmly. Clone size is given for some rows only: seen once, a few or many times, or a class if the clone is expanded.

.,TRBJ2-1,TRBV29-1,many,TGCAGCGTTGGGGCAGGGGAGCAGTTCTTC,CSVGAGEQFF
.,TRBJ1-1,TRBV18,many,TGTGCCAGCTCACCACCAGTGGGGGTGAACACTGAAGCTTTCTTT,CASSPPVGVNTEAFF
.,TRBJ2-7,TRBV5-6,many,TGTGCCAGCAGCTCCCCGGCTCGGGGCGAGCAGTACTTC,CASSSPARGEQYF
.,TRBJ1-3,TRBV3-1,many,TGTGCCAGCAGCCAAAACGGGGCCCTGTTTTGGAACACCATATATTTT,CASSQNGALFWNTIYF
.,TRBJ1-6,TRBV6-5,many,TGTGCCACCAGACCGGGACCGTATAATTCACCCCTCCACTTT,CATRPGPYNSPLHF
.,TRBJ1-1,TRBV20-1,.,TGCAGTGCTAATGTGGGGGGTACTATTGAAGCTTTCTTT,CSANVGGTIEAFF
.,TRBJ2-3,TRBV19,few,TGTGCCAGTAGTATAGCTGGGGGATACACAGATACGCAGTATTTT,CASSIAGGYTDTQYF
TRBD1,TRBJ1-1,TRBV6-6,.,TGTGCCAGTACAGAGAGGGAGGGGGCGGCGAGGAGGAACACTGAAGCTTTCTTT,CASTEREGAARRNTEAFF
.,TRBJ1-1,TRBV27,many,TGTGCCAGCAGTTACGGGCAGGGAACGGCTTTCTTT,CASSYGQGTAFF
TRBD1,TRBJ1-6,TRBV7-9,few,TGTGCCAGCAGCTGGGACAGGGAGAGCTCCTATAATTCACCCCTCCACTTT,CASSWDRESSYNSPLHF
.,TRBJ2-1,TRBV29-1,many,TGCAGCGTTGAAGGCCAGGGGAACTCCTACAATGAGCAGTTCTTC,CSVEGQGNSYNEQFF
TRBD1,TRBJ1-5,TRBV5-1,many,TGCGCCAGCAGCACGGGACAGCTCAATCAGCCCCAGCATTTT,CASSTGQLNQPQHF
.,TRBJ1-5,TRBV12-3/TRBV12-4,many,TGTGCCAGCAGTTTTGAAGGTCAGCCCCAGCATTTT,CASSFEGQPQHF
.,TRBJ2-1,TRBV6-5,many,TGTGCCAGCAGCCCCGGACAGCCTAGTAGGAATGAGCAGTTCTTC,CASSPGQPSRNEQFF
.,TRBJ2-5,TRBV28,few,TGTGCCAGCAGCCCCCGGGGCCAAGAGACCCAGTACTTC,CASSPRGQETQYF
.,TRBJ1-2,TRBV12-3/TRBV12-4,many,TGTGCCAGCAGTCTGGCTACAGGCAACTATGGCTACACCTTC,CASSLATGNYGYTF
.,TRBJ2-1,TRBV3-1,many,TGTGCCAGCAGCCAATCCAGGGGTAATCACAATGAGCAGTTCTTC,CASSQSRGNHNEQFF
.,TRBJ1-6,TRBV6-6,many,TGTGCCAGCAGAGAGGAGCGGGGCTCCTATAATTCACCCCTCCACTTT,CASREERGSYNSPLHF
.,TRBJ2-3,TRBV24-1,many,TGTGCCACCAGTGATACCATCGCGGGCCCTCGGACAGATACGCAGTATTTT,CATSDTIAGPRTDTQYF
TRBD1,TRBJ1-5,TRBV20-1,many,TGCAGTGCCAGACAGGGTATGAGGAATCAGCCCCAGCATTTT,CSARQGMRNQPQHF
TRBD1,TRBJ1-4,TRBV20-1,many,TGCAGTGCTAGAGGTCCAGGGGGAGAAAAACTGTTTTTT,CSARGPGGEKLFF
.,TRBJ1-4,TRBV20-1,many,TGCAGTGCTAGAGACAGCTTCGAGAATTGGGGAGAAAAACTGTTTTTT,CSARDSFENWGEKLFF
.,TRBJ1-3,TRBV4-2,many,TGTGCCAGCAGCCAAGATCCAAGGGCTGGAAACACCATATATTTT,CASSQDPRAGNTIYF
.,TRBJ1-1,TRBV5-1,many,TGCGCCAGCAGCTTGGACATTAACACTGAAGCTTTCTTT,CASSLDINTEAFF
.,TRBJ1-1,TRBV7-9,many,TGTGCCAGCAGCTTAGCATTTACAGGAAACACTGAAGCTTTCTTT,CASSLAFTGNTEAFF
.,TRBJ2-7,TRBV5-1,.,TGCGCCAGCAGCTTGAGTAGCCCCGGCGAGCAGTACTTC,CASSLSSPGEQYF
.,TRBJ1-5,TRBV12-3/TRBV12-4,many,TGTGCCAGCAGTGGCCGCGGCACCTATAGCAATCAGCCCCAGCATTTT,CASSGRGTYSNQPQHF
.,TRBJ1-2,TRBV5-6,many,TGTGCCAGCAGCTCCCCCGGCGAGGAGGGCTACACCTTC,CASSSPGEEGYTF
TRBD1,TRBJ1-5,TRBV6-1,many,TGTGCCAGCAGTGCCCTGACAGGGGGCCTTGCTCAGCCCCAGCATTTT,CASSALTGGLAQPQHF
.,TRBJ1-2,TRBV20-1,many,TGCAGTGCTAGCAGCGATGGCTACACCTTC,CSASSDGYTF
.,TRBJ2-7,TRBV20-1,many,TGCAGTGCTAGAGATCTGGTATACGAGCAGTACTTC,CSARDLVYEQYF
.,TRBJ1-1,TRBV13,many,TGTGCCAGCGCGGAGAACACTGAAGCTTTCTTT,CASAENTEAFF
.,TRBJ2-5,TRBV19,few,TGTGCCAGTACCCCCTTGGGGGGTCAAGAGACCCAGTACTTC,CASTPLGGQETQYF
.,TRBJ2-3,TRBV4-2,many,TGTGCCAGCAGCCAAGTCCGGGACCCTAGCACAGATACGCAGTATTTT,CASSQVRDPSTDTQYF
.,TRBJ2-2,TRBV5-1,few,TGCGCCAGCAGCTTGGTGCCATCAACGAACACCGGGGAGCTGTTTTTT,CASSLVPSTNTGELFF
TRBD1,TRBJ1-1,TRBV20-1,many,TGCAGTGCTAGCGACAGGGTGACTGAAGCTTTCTTT,CSASDRVTEAFF
.,TRBJ1-4,TRBV28,few,TGTGCCAGCAGTCCCGGGACCTGGGGGACTAATGAAAAACTGTTTTTT,CASSPGTWGTNEKLFF
TRBD1,TRBJ1-6,TRBV12-5,few,TGTGCTAGTGGTTTGGTACCTACAGGGGCTCGGTCACCCCTCCACTTT,CASGLVPTGARSPLHF
.,TRBJ2-3,TRBV25-1,many,TGTGCCAGCAGGGACCCTGGGAGCACAGATACGCAGTATTTT,CASRDPGSTDTQYF
.,TRBJ1-1,TRBV29-1,many,TGCAGCGATATACAGAGGGGCAGGGGCACTGAAGCTTTCTTT,CSDIQRGRGTEAFF
TRBD2,TRBJ2-7,TRBV2,medium-sized,TGTGCCAGCAGTACTAGCGGGGAGTTTCTCGAGCAGTACTTC,CASSTSGEFLEQYF
.,TRBJ1-1,TRBV7-9,many,TGTGCCAGCAGCTTAGTAGGACCGACAGACCAAGACGTGGCTTTCTTT,CASSLVGPTDQDVAFF
TRBD2,TRBJ2-1,TRBV6-6,many,TGTGCCAGCATCTCAAGTGGGACTAGCGGGGGCAAAGAGCAGTTCTTC,CASISSGTSGGKEQFF
.,TRBJ1-1,TRBV9,many,TGTGCCAGCAGCGTAGGAGGGGCCGCGTATGAAGCTTTCTTT,CASSVGGAAYEAFF
TRBD1,TRBJ1-1,TRBV20-1,many,TGCAGTGCGCGGACAGGGGGCGTGAACACTGAAGCTTTCTTT,CSARTGGVNTEAFF
.,TRBJ1-5,TRBV19,many,TGTGCCAGTAGTATAGACACCTTCCAGCCCCAGCATTTT,CASSIDTFQPQHF